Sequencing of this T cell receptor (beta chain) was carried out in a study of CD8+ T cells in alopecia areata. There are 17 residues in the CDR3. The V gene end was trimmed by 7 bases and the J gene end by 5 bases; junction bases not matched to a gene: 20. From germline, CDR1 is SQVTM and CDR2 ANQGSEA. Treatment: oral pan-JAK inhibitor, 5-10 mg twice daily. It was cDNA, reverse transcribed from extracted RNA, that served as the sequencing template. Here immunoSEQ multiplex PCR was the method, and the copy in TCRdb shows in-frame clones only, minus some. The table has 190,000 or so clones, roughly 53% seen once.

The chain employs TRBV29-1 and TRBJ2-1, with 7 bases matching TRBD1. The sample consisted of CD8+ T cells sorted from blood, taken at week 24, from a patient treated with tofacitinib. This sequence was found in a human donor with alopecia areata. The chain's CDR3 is CSGWDRQWVPHNNEQFF. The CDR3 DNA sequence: TGCAGCGGGTGGGACAGACAGTGGGTCCCCCACAACAATGAGCAGTTCTTC.